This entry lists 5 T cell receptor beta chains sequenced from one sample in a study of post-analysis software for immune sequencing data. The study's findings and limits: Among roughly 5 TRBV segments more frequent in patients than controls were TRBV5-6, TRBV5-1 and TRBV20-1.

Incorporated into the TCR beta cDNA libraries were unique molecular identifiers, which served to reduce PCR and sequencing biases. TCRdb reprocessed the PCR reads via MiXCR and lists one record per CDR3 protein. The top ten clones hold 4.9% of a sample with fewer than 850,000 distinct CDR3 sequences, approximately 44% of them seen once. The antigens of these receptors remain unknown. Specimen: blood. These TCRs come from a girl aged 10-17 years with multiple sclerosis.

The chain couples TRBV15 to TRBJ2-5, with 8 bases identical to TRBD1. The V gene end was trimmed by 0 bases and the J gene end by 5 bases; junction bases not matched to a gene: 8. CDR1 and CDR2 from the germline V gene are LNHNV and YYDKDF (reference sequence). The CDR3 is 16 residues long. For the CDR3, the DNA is TGTGCCACCAGCAGAGATCATGCAGGGGGCGGCGAGACCCAGTACTTC. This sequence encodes CATSRDHAGGGETQYF.

For the CDR3, the DNA is TGCGCCAGCAGCTTGGCAGGGACTCGGTGGAATTCACCCCTCCACTTT. It is translated as CASSLAGTRWNSPLHF. The V and J genes are TRBV5-1 and TRBJ1-6; maybe TRBD1 (5 bases). From germline, CDR1 is SGHRS and CDR2 YFSETQ. V lost 0 bases and J 7 bases, leaving 14 bases between the germline ends. There are 16 residues in the CDR3.

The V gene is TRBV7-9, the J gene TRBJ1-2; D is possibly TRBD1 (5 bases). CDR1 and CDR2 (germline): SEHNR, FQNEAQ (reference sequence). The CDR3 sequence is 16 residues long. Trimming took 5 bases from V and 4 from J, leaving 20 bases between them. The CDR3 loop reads CASSPPGAGGTYGYTF. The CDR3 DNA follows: TGTGCCAGCAGCCCGCCTGGGGCAGGTGGAACCTATGGCTACACCTTC.

The CDR3 DNA sequence: TGTGCCAGCAGCTTGCGGTCGGTGGGGACCCAGTACTTC. It yields the protein CASSLRSVGTQYF. The V call is TRBV7-2, the J call TRBJ2-7; D gene uncertain. The end of the DNA aligns better with TRBJ2-5, so the J call may be wrong. Germline-derived CDR1 and CDR2 are SGHTA and FQGNSA. This CDR3 has 13 residues.

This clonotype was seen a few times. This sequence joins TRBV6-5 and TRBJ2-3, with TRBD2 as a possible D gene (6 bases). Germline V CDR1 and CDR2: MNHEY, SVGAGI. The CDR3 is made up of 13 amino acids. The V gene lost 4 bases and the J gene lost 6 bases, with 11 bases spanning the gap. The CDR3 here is CASSWTKRDTQYF. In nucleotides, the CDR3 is TGTGCCAGCAGTTGGACTAAACGGGATACGCAGTATTTT.